This T cell receptor beta chain was obtained from a study of T cell changes during pregnancy in multiple sclerosis. The protocol was immunoSEQ multiplex PCR, while the TCRdb copy is restricted to in-frame clones and leaves out a portion. The repertoire holds about 97,000 clones, with about nine tenths as singletons. Between the trimmed V and J ends, which lost 4 bases and 2 bases, there was a span of 13 bases. This CDR3 has 16 amino acids. Germline loops: CDR1 SGDLS, CDR2 YYNGEE. This receptor was obtained from a female donor in good health, enrolled as a control in a pregnancy study. Material: peripheral blood, obtained in the second trimester of pregnancy. The chain couples TRBV9 to TRBJ1-6, with D possibly matching TRBD1 (5 bases). The CDR3 spells CASSSFGGTYNSPLHF. CDR3 sequence (DNA): TGTGCCAGCAGCTCCTTCGGGGGGACCTATAATTCACCCCTCCACTTT.